The 14 T cell receptor beta chains listed next were all sequenced from one sample in a study of cytomegalovirus exposure and HLA in healthy donors. Primers for the PCR totalled 60 Vbeta and 13 Jbeta. Using immunoSEQ multiplex PCR, the repertoire was profiled, and TCRdb retains in-frame clones only, with some absent. The sample lists tens of thousands of clones, about 80% seen once, with roughly 3% in the top ten. Input material: PBMCs. These receptor sequences come from a man between 18 and 29 years old in good health and CMV-seronegative.

This clone was seen once. V usage is TRBV5-1 and J usage is TRBJ2-1, with 7 bases fitting TRBD2. Germline V CDR1 and CDR2: SGHRS, YFSETQ. This CDR3 contains 16 residues. The V gene end was trimmed by 0 bases and the J gene end by 4 bases; junction bases not matched to a gene: 7. The CDR3: CASSLVAAGLYNEQFF. CDR3 in DNA: TGCGCCAGCAGCTTGGTGGCAGCGGGGCTTTACAATGAGCAGTTCTTC.

This chain uses TRBV5-1 with TRBJ2-3; 8 positions agree with TRBD2. The V and J ends lost 2 bases and 8 bases, in that order; junction bases with no gene match: 7. The CDR3 is 14 amino acids. CDR1 and CDR2 from the germline V gene are SGHRS and YFSETQ. The CDR3 is CASSFSGAVGTQYF. CDR3 nucleotides: TGCGCCAGCAGCTTTAGCGGGGCGGTCGGTACGCAGTATTTT.

J is TRBJ2-1 and V is TRBV28, with a possible D match to TRBD1 (5 bases). V was cut by 4 bases and J by 7 bases, with 23 bases left in between. The CDR3 sequence is 17 residues long. Per the germline V gene, CDR1 is MDHEN and CDR2 is SYDVKM. Written as DNA, the CDR3 is TGTGCCAGCAGTTCCCCCCCTTGGTCAGGGAATGTGAATGAGCAGTTCTTC. Residues: CASSSPPWSGNVNEQFF.

The V gene is TRBV5-1, the J gene TRBJ2-3; 8 nucleotides match TRBD1. Trimming removed 2 bases from V and 2 bases from J; junction bases left unmatched: 4. The CDR3 has 15 residues. Germline CDR1 SGHRS, CDR2 YFSETQ. CDR3 DNA: TGCGCCAGCAGCTTTGTGGACAGGGACACAGATACGCAGTATTTT. This gives the protein CASSFVDRDTDTQYF.

This clone was seen only a few times. The chain uses TRBV7-3 and TRBJ2-6; TRBD1 agrees at 8 bases. V lost 5 bases, J lost 0 bases, and 6 bases stayed unmatched. Germline V gene data show CDR1 as SGHTA and CDR2 as FQGTGA. The CDR3 totals 17 residues. In DNA form, the CDR3 reads TGTGCCAGCAGCGCGACAGGGGTCAGCTCTGGGGCCAACGTCCTGACTTTC. This gives the protein CASSATGVSSGANVLTF.

The chain uses TRBV19 and TRBJ1-1, with no clear D. The CDR3 totals 16 residues. V was pared by 3 bases and J by 0 bases, with 14 bases between. CDR1 and CDR2 from the germline V gene are LNHDA and SQIVND (reference sequence). CDR3 amino acids: CASSISPAGMNTEAFF. As DNA, the CDR3 is TGTGCCAGTAGTATTTCCCCGGCAGGCATGAACACTGAAGCTTTCTTT. Looking up the rest from reference TRBV19 and TRBJ1-1 gives the full variable domain: DGGITQSPKYLFRKEGQNVTLSCEQNLNHDAMYWYRQDPGQGLRLIYYSQIVNDFQKGDIAEGYSVSREKKESFPLTVTSAQKNPTAFYLCASSISPAGMNTEAFFGQGTRLTVV.

This clone has a handful of counts. This sample includes further DNA sequences coding for the same CDR3. This chain uses TRBV19 with TRBJ1-5; possibly TRBD1 for D (6 bases). This CDR3 is built from 15 residues. Looked up from germline, CDR1 is LNHDA and CDR2 is SQIVND (reference sequence). V was pared by 6 bases and J by 3 bases, with 15 bases between. The CDR3 nucleotides are TGTGCCAGTAGCCTATCGACAGGAAACAATCAGCCCCAGCATTTT. Its translation is CASSLSTGNNQPQHF.

This rearrangement joins TRBV19 to TRBJ1-4; 8 nucleotides align to TRBD1. V trimming: 2 bases; J trimming: 5 bases; junction bases outside the gene matches: 10. The CDR3 totals 17 residues. CDR1 is LNHDA, CDR2 SQIVND, per germline (reference sequence). CDR3 DNA: TGTGCCAGTAGTATAAGGGGCAGGGGGCGCCTGAATGAAAAACTGTTTTTT. As protein: CASSIRGRGRLNEKLFF. The full variable domain, with the rest looked up from reference TRBV19 and TRBJ1-4, is DGGITQSPKYLFRKEGQNVTLSCEQNLNHDAMYWYRQDPGQGLRLIYYSQIVNDFQKGDIAEGYSVSREKKESFPLTVTSAQKNPTAFYLCASSIRGRGRLNEKLFFGSGTQLSVL.

The chain joins TRBV9 to TRBJ1-5, with 7 positions matching TRBD1. The V gene end was trimmed by 0 bases and the J gene end by 7 bases; junction bases not matched to a gene: 7. This CDR3 is 15 amino acids long. Germline V gene sequence: CDR1 SGDLS, CDR2 YYNGEE. Here the CDR3 reads CASSVGDSKRQPQHF. CDR3 sequence (DNA): TGTGCCAGCAGCGTAGGGGACAGTAAAAGGCAGCCCCAGCATTTT. The variable domain in full, with the rest retrieved from reference TRBV9 and TRBJ1-5, is DSGVTQTPKHLITATGQRVTLRCSPRSGDLSVYWYQQSLDQGLQFLIQYYNGEERAKGNILERFSAQQFPDLHSELNLSSLELGDSALYFCASSVGDSKRQPQHFGDGTRLSIL.

A single count supports this clone. The CDR3 DNA sequence: TGCGCCAGCAGCCATAGCGAATACAGGGGGGAAGTCACTGAAGCTTTCTTT. Its protein product is CASSHSEYRGEVTEAFF. The J gene is TRBJ1-1, the V gene TRBV4-1; 8 bases are shared with TRBD1. J gave up 4 bases and V 3 bases, and 13 bases lay outside the gene matches. Per the germline V gene, CDR1 is MGHRA and CDR2 is YSYEKL. The CDR3 is 17 amino acids.

The chain is built from TRBV9 and TRBJ2-1, with D uncertain. CDR1 and CDR2 from the germline V gene are SGDLS and YYNGEE. The CDR3 has 17 residues. Between the trimmed V and J ends, which lost 4 bases and 5 bases, there was a span of 22 bases. DNA of the CDR3: TGTGCCAGCAGCAGACGAATCCAGGCGTTCGTGGACAATGAGCAGTTCTTC. Translation: CASSRRIQAFVDNEQFF.

J is TRBJ2-4 and V is TRBV9; 7 bases are shared with TRBD1. Trimming at V came to 4 bases and at J to 6 bases, leaving 16 bases not matched to a gene. The CDR3 contains 17 residues. Germline V lookup: CDR1 SGDLS, CDR2 YYNGEE. In nucleotides, the CDR3 is TGTGCCAGCAGCCCACGGGACAGCCAGTGGGGTGGAAACATTCAGTACTTC. This gives the protein CASSPRDSQWGGNIQYF.

This clone has only one observation. This chain uses TRBV2 with TRBJ1-5, with D unclear. The CDR3 is 15 residues long. V lost 0 bases and J lost 4, with 10 bases in between. Germline V gives CDR1 SNHLY, CDR2 FYNNEI. CDR3 DNA: TGTGCCAGCAGTGAAGCCACAGCCCCGAATCAGCCCCAGCATTTT. It encodes CASSEATAPNQPQHF.

The J gene is TRBJ1-2, the V gene TRBV7-3; 7 positions agree with TRBD1. This CDR3 is 13 amino acids long. V was pared by 4 bases and J by 8 bases, with 7 bases of the junction left unmatched. Looked up from germline, CDR1 is SGHTA and CDR2 is FQGTGA. CDR3 residues: CASSSRQGWGYTF. CDR3 coding DNA: TGTGCCAGCAGCTCTCGACAGGGCTGGGGCTACACCTTC.